Listed here is a single TCR beta chain. Its antigen is unknown. After re-calling the 5' RACE reads, TCRdb lists one entry per CDR3 protein, DNA absent. The listing records some 200,000 distinct CDR3 sequences. This sample is drawn from a study of monozygotic twins with inflammatory bowel disease. General study results and limits: Other individuals had fewer clonotypes in common with IBD patients than with healthy twins, especially with disease activity.

Germline CDR1 is DFQATT and CDR2 is SNEGSKA (reference sequence). CDR3 length: 17 amino acids. The chain is built from TRBV20-1 and TRBJ2-7; checking the TCRdb D call of TRBD1 is not possible without DNA. The TCR sequence derives from a human donor with ulcerative colitis or Crohn's disease, or a healthy co-twin of an affected twin (not recorded which). The sequenced material came from blood. The CDR3 region is CSAATGLGTGGGYEQYF.